This TCR beta chain was identified in a study of CD8 T cells in Susac syndrome. As for the study in general: Treatment at blood withdrawal was none, corticosteroids, or intravenous immunoglobulin alone in Susac syndrome patients. Study observations and caveats: The relatively small number of individuals in the TCR sequencing and HLA analysis was acknowledged by the study.

Negative isolation was used for CD8+ and CD4+ T cells, and FACS enrichment was applied to TEMRA cells. CDR1 MNHEY and CDR2 SVGAGI come from the germline V gene. The V gene lost 6 bases and the J gene lost 4 bases, with 15 bases spanning the gap. CDR3 length: 14 amino acids. Comments on this clonotype: Its antigen is unknown.

RNA totalling about 0.5 to 1 ug underwent reverse transcription with random hexamers. Multiplex PCR with immunoSEQ amplified the TCR beta CDR3 across 54 Vbeta and 13 Jbeta. TCRdb processed the immunoSEQ multiplex PCR reads anew with MiXCR; each CDR3 protein has one entry. Of around 71,000 distinct CDR3 sequences in the sample, 93% were seen once. This chain connects TRBV6-5 to TRBJ2-5; D remains unclear. Sequencing used CD4+ T cells from PBMCs. This TCR derives from a human donor with Susac syndrome. CDR3 sequence (DNA): TGTGCCAGCAGAAGACAAACCCTATTAGAGACCCAGTACTTC. It yields the protein CASRRQTLLETQYF.